This TCR beta chain was obtained from a study of identifying expanded T cells in peripheral blood. Generated by immunoSEQ multiplex PCR, the TCRdb table keeps only in-frame clones and is missing some. The sample includes 90,000 or so clones, roughly 86% of them seen just once. Whole-study findings and limits: Roughly 1.2 clones differed between technical replicates, versus approximately 17 and 20 over time. Variance in clone template counts between approximately two-week samples significantly increased with total template count across all healthy donors.

Turning to this clone: The antigen remains undetermined. Other DNA sequences in this specimen translate into the identical CDR3.

Sequenced material: blood. The sequence came from a person aged 18-70 years in good health.

CDR3 amino acids: CASSLTLYEQYF. CDR3 DNA: TGTGCCAGCAGCTTAACACTATACGAGCAGTACTTC. This rearrangement joins TRBV7-2 to TRBJ2-7; no definite D call. V was pared by 2 bases and J by 4 bases, with 6 bases between. The CDR3 has 12 residues. The germline gives CDR1 SGHTA, CDR2 FQGNSA.